This record covers a single TCR beta chain. This record comes from a study of blood T cell repertoires in COVID-19. Sequencing was performed with immunoSEQ multiplex PCR; in TCRdb, only in-frame clones are kept and a portion is missing. The sample records 150,000 to 200,000 clones, about 85% being singletons. Unmatched junction bases numbered 2, after V lost 0 bases and J lost 0 bases. Germline lookup yields CDR1 SGHRS and CDR2 YFSETQ. CDR3 length: 17 residues. Sequencing was carried out using PBMCs or T cells enriched from blood (not recorded which). The chain uses TRBV5-1 and TRBJ2-1; TRBD2 aligns across 11 bases. The receptor's source is a woman aged 40 to 50 with acute COVID-19. The CDR3 nucleotides read TGCGCCAGCAGCTTGGCTACTAGCGGGAGCTCCTACAATGAGCAGTTCTTC. Protein product: CASSLATSGSSYNEQFF.